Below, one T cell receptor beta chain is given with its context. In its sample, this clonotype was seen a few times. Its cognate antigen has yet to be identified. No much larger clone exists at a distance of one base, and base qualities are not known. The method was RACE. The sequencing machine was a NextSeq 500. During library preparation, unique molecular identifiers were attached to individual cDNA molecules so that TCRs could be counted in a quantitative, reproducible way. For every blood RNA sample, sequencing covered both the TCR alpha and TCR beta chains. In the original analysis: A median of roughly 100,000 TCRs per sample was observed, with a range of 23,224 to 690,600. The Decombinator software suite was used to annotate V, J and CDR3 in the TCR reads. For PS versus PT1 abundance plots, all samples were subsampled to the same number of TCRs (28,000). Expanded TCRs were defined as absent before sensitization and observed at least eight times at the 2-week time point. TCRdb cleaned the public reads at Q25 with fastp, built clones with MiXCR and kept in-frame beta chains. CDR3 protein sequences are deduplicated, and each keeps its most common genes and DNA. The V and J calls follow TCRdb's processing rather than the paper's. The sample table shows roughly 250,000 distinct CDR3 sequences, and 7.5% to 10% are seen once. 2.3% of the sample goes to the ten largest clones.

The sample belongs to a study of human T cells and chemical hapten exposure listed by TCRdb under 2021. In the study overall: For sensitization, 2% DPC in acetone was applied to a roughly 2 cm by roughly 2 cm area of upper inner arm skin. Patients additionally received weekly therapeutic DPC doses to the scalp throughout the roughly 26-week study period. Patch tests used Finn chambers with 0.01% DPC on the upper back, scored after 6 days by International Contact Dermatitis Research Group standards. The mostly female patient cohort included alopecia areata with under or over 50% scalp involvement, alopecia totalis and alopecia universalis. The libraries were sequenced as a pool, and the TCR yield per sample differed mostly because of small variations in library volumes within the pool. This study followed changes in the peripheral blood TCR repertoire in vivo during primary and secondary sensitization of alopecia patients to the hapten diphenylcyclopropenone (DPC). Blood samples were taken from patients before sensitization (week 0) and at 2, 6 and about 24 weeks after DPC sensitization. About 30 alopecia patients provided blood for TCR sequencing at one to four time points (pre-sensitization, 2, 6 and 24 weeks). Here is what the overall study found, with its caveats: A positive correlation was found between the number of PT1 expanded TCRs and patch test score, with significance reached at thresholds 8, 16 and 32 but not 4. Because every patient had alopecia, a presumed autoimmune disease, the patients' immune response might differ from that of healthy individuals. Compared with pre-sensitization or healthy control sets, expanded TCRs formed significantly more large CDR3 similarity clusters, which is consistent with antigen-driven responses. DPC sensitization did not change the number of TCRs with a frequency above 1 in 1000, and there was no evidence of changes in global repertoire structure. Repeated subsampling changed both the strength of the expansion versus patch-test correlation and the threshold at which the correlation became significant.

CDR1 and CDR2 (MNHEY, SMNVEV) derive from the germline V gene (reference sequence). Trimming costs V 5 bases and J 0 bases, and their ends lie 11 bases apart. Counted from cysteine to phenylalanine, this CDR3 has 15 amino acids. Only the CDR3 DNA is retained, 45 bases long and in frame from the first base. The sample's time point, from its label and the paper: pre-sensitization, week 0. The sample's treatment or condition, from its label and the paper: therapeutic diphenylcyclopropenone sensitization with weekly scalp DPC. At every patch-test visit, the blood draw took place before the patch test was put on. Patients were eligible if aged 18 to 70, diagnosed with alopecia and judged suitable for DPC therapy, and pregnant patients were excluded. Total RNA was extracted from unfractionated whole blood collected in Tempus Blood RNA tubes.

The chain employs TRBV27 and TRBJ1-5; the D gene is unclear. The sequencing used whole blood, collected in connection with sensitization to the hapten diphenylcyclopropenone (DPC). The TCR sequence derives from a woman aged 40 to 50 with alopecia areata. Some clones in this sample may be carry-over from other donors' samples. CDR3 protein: CASSKSADSNQPQHF. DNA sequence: TGTGCCAGCAGTAAGTCGGCAGATAGCAATCAGCCCCAGCATTTT.